This record covers a single T cell receptor (beta chain). This clonotype showed up just a few times. The specificity of this receptor is unknown. No much larger clone is present one base from it, and per-base qualities are unavailable. The data belong to a study of T cells in Graves' hyperthyroidism and ophthalmopathy (dated by TCRdb to 2018 to 2020). About the investigation overall: Peripheral blood samples were taken at initial diagnosis, before any treatment was given. The paper describes TCR Vbeta CDR3 sequencing of 135 peripheral blood samples, made up of under 50 ophthalmopathy patients, more than 70 hyperthyroidism patients and roughly 17 progressor patients. Whether ophthalmopathy could be predicted prospectively was tested in an independent validation cohort made up of 18 to 20 hyperthyroidism patients plus 17 patients who later progressed to ophthalmopathy. The roughly 91 discovery patients were randomly split 7:3 into training and test sets. To identify distinguishing TCR V-J signatures, a discovery cohort of about 100 patients was used, comprising 43 with Graves' ophthalmopathy and 57 with stable Graves' hyperthyroidism. In about 6 Graves' hyperthyroidism patients, the study also compared T-cell repertoires from thyroid tissue with T-cell repertoires from blood. Following sampling, methimazole starting at 30 mg daily was given to hyperthyroidism patients, and high-dose intravenous methylprednisolone was given to ophthalmopathy patients. Overall study results and their limits: No statistical method was used to set the sample size in advance, and investigators knew the group allocation. During validation, the model predicted progression to ophthalmopathy a median of about 6.5 months ahead of onset, with around 65% sensitivity and less than 85% specificity. Most expanded thyroid clonotypes (frequency above 0.001) were also detected in blood, suggesting blood repertoires may reflect thyroid immune responses. In cross-validation, a model built on a 13 V-J signature told ophthalmopathy apart from stable hyperthyroidism with approximately 90% sensitivity and 81% to 82% specificity, and in testing the same model reached 80%/75%.

The TCR beta CDR3 regions were amplified from the RNA transcripts. For the first round of RT-PCR on the TCR CDR3, the HTBI primer set was used together with the Qiagen OneStep RT-PCR kit. Libraries were constructed in a second round of multiplex PCR, after which size selection and purification were performed. The libraries were sequenced on an Illumina HiSeq2000 using paired-end 100 bp reads. In the source study's methods: SOAPnuke was used to process the raw data, removing reads that contained adapters or uncalled bases, had a mean Phred below 15, or lacked an exact match to the constant primer or identifier. High-quality paired reads were merged with COPE v1.2.5, and unique nucleotide sequences were defined as clonotypes. Clonotypes were aligned to IMGT TRBV, TRBD and TRBJ reference segments using MiTCR v1.1. The analysis was restricted to V-J combinations with a frequency above 0.0001, which together covered 99.2% of the repertoires. The TCS score was defined as F50 (clonal expansion) divided by E x V (chaos), with BLOSUM62-based TCRdist calculated between CDR3 peptides within each V-J. Welch's t-statistics and random forest reduced 450 to 600 V-J features to 10 to 15, which were used in a naive Bayes classifier (R e1071). The Morisita-Horn index was used to measure how similar the thyroid and blood repertoires were. TCRdb reprocessing: public reads trimmed at Q25 with fastp, clones called with MiXCR, in-frame beta chains kept. Identical CDR3 protein sequences are pooled into one entry, listed with their most common genes and DNA. TCRdb, not the original authors, processed these V and J calls. Present in this sample are around 97,000 distinct CDR3 sequences, around 50% of which were seen just once. Of the sample, approximately 27% falls within the top ten clones.

Inclusive of the bounding cysteine and phenylalanine, the CDR3 is 12 residues long. The kept DNA is CDR3 alone, 36 bases in frame from the first base. Via the germline V gene (reference sequence), CDR1 is SEHNR and CDR2 FQNEAQ. The junction carries 12 bases between V and J, which are trimmed by 3 bases and 11 bases respectively. Stable Graves' hyperthyroidism was defined as no progression to ophthalmopathy during 18 months of follow-up. The hyperthyroidism patients were between 18 and 65 years old and newly diagnosed, with a disease duration of less than 2 months. Any patient with an uncontrolled infection, another autoimmune disease, pregnancy or lactation was excluded. Diagnoses relied on clinical symptoms, serum thyroxine and TRAb, thyroid ultrasound and orbital computed tomography. PBMCs were separated from about 10 ml of fresh peripheral blood using Ficoll-Paque density gradient centrifugation. Total RNA was extracted using Trizol reagent, and RNA quality was assessed on an Agilent 2100 Bioanalyzer.

The sequence is built from TRBV7-9 and TRBJ2-3, with a weak D call of TRBD2 (5 bases match). The source material was blood. The sequence derives from a man aged 35 to 55 with Graves' hyperthyroidism. In nucleotides, the sequence is TGTGCCAGCAGCTTGGTCGGGAATGAGCAGTATTTT. This gives the protein CASSLVGNEQYF.